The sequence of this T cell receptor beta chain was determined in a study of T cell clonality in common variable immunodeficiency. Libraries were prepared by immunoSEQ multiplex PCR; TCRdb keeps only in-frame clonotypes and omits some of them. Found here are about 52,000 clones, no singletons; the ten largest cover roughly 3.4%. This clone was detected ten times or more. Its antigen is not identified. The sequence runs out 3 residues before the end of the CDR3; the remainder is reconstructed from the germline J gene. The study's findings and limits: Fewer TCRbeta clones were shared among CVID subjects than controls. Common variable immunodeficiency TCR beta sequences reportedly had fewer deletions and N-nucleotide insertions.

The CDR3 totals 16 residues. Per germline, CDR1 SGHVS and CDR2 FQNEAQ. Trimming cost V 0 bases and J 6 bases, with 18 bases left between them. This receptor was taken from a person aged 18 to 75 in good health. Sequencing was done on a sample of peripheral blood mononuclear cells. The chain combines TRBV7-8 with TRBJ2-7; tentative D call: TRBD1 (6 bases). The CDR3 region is CASSLALPAQGSEQYF. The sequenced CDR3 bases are TGTGCCAGCAGCTTAGCGTTGCCTGCACAGGGCAGCGAG.